These T cell receptor beta chains were read from a single sample in a study of OX40 agonist ivuxolimab in advanced cancers. Here immunoSEQ multiplex PCR was the method, and the copy in TCRdb shows in-frame clones only, minus some. Of 30,000 to 35,000 clones listed, 70% to 85% are singletons. The specimen comprised CD4+ or CD8+ T cells sorted from blood, sampled in a trial of the OX40 agonist ivuxolimab. Receptor source: an adult with an advanced solid tumor such as melanoma, head and neck, liver or kidney cancer. Each CDR3 is given with its conserved first and last residue. The D gene is left open where the match is weak. The size field is filled for only some rows; it gives once, few, many or a size class.

abundance: -; v_gene: TRBV5-4; j_gene: TRBJ2-2; d_gene: TRBD1; CDR3aa: CASSPGTGVPGGELFF; CDR3nt: TGTGCCAGCAGCCCCGGGACAGGGGTCCCGGGCGGGGAGCTGTTTTTT
abundance: -; v_gene: TRBV9; j_gene: TRBJ2-2; d_gene: -; CDR3aa: CASSVRSGELFF; CDR3nt: TGTGCCAGCAGCGTAAGGTCCGGGGAGCTGTTTTTT
abundance: -; v_gene: TRBV11-2; j_gene: TRBJ2-7; d_gene: -; CDR3aa: CASSLETQGGPYEQYF; CDR3nt: TGTGCCAGCAGCTTAGAGACGCAGGGGGGTCCTTACGAGCAGTACTTC
abundance: -; v_gene: TRBV5-4; j_gene: TRBJ2-7; d_gene: -; CDR3aa: CASSLHPSYEQYF; CDR3nt: TGTGCCAGCAGCTTACACCCCTCCTACGAGCAGTACTTC
abundance: few; v_gene: TRBV6-5; j_gene: TRBJ1-1; d_gene: -; CDR3aa: CASSYQSRGSNTEAFF; CDR3nt: TGTGCCAGCAGTTACCAGTCGCGGGGGTCGAACACTGAAGCTTTCTTT
abundance: -; v_gene: TRBV5-8; j_gene: TRBJ2-7; d_gene: TRBD1; CDR3aa: CASSYGTGGDNEQYF; CDR3nt: TGTGCCAGCAGCTATGGGACAGGGGGCGATAACGAGCAGTACTTC
abundance: once; v_gene: TRBV15; j_gene: TRBJ2-1; d_gene: -; CDR3aa: CATSREFRGSGNEQFF; CDR3nt: TGTGCCACCAGCAGAGAATTCAGGGGTAGCGGGAATGAGCAGTTCTTC
abundance: -; v_gene: TRBV11-1; j_gene: TRBJ2-7; d_gene: -; CDR3aa: CASSLEVGRLYEQYF; CDR3nt: TGTGCCAGCAGCTTAGAAGTGGGACGGCTCTACGAGCAGTACTTC
abundance: once; v_gene: TRBV5-1; j_gene: TRBJ2-7; d_gene: -; CDR3aa: CASSLAGIYSYEQYF; CDR3nt: TGCGCCAGCAGCTTGGCCGGGATCTACTCCTACGAGCAGTACTTC
abundance: -; v_gene: TRBV6-5; j_gene: TRBJ1-2; d_gene: -; CDR3aa: CASRPTAYYGYTF; CDR3nt: TGTGCCAGCAGGCCCACAGCCTACTATGGCTACACCTTC
abundance: -; v_gene: TRBV19; j_gene: TRBJ1-5; d_gene: TRBD1; CDR3aa: CASSTSGGGRVGSKPQHF; CDR3nt: TGTGCCAGTTCTACCAGCGGAGGGGGCAGGGTGGGTTCGAAGCCCCAGCATTTT
abundance: -; v_gene: TRBV10-1; j_gene: TRBJ2-1; d_gene: TRBD2; CDR3aa: CASSDGTSGYNEQFF; CDR3nt: TGCGCCAGCAGTGATGGGACTAGCGGGTACAATGAGCAGTTCTTC
abundance: -; v_gene: TRBV11-2; j_gene: TRBJ2-7; d_gene: -; CDR3aa: CASSFPSFDEQYF; CDR3nt: TGTGCCAGCAGCTTTCCAAGCTTTGACGAGCAGTACTTC
abundance: once; v_gene: TRBV11-2; j_gene: TRBJ2-7; d_gene: -; CDR3aa: CASSFNEQYF; CDR3nt: TGTGCCAGCAGCTTTAACGAGCAGTACTTC
abundance: -; v_gene: TRBV25-1; j_gene: TRBJ1-3; d_gene: -; CDR3aa: CASSAHDVQGTFGNTIYF; CDR3nt: TGTGCCAGCAGTGCCCACGACGTACAGGGTACATTTGGAAACACCATATATTTT
abundance: -; v_gene: TRBV7-3; j_gene: TRBJ2-2; d_gene: -; CDR3aa: CASSLSFGRDPTGELFF; CDR3nt: TGTGCCAGCAGCTTAAGCTTCGGCAGGGACCCCACCGGGGAGCTGTTTTTT
abundance: -; v_gene: TRBV5-6; j_gene: TRBJ1-5; d_gene: -; CDR3aa: CASSYSGFNQPQHF; CDR3nt: TGTGCCAGCAGCTACTCAGGGTTCAATCAGCCCCAGCATTTT
abundance: -; v_gene: TRBV19; j_gene: TRBJ1-4; d_gene: -; CDR3aa: CASGGEVLKKATNEKLFF; CDR3nt: TGTGCCAGTGGGGGGGAAGTGTTAAAAAAGGCGACTAATGAAAAACTGTTTTTT
abundance: -; v_gene: TRBV28; j_gene: TRBJ2-1; d_gene: TRBD2; CDR3aa: CASSPGLASPLDEQFF; CDR3nt: TGTGCCAGCAGTCCCGGACTAGCTTCTCCCCTCGATGAGCAGTTCTTC
abundance: -; v_gene: TRBV4-2; j_gene: TRBJ2-1; d_gene: TRBD2; CDR3aa: CASSQEPSGSASSYNEQFF; CDR3nt: TGTGCCAGCAGCCAAGAGCCTAGCGGGTCCGCCAGCTCCTACAATGAGCAGTTCTTC
abundance: -; v_gene: TRBV6-5; j_gene: TRBJ1-2; d_gene: TRBD1; CDR3aa: CASSYLPLTGMHGYTF; CDR3nt: TGTGCCAGCAGTTACTTGCCCTTGACAGGGATGCATGGCTACACCTTC
abundance: -; v_gene: TRBV7-9; j_gene: TRBJ2-7; d_gene: TRBD1; CDR3aa: CASSFPDRGTYEQYF; CDR3nt: TGTGCCAGCAGCTTCCCTGACAGGGGAACCTACGAGCAGTACTTC
abundance: -; v_gene: TRBV18; j_gene: TRBJ2-7; d_gene: -; CDR3aa: CASSPRDGLSYEQYF; CDR3nt: TGTGCCAGCTCACCTCGGGACGGCCTCTCCTACGAGCAGTACTTC
abundance: -; v_gene: TRBV7-6; j_gene: TRBJ1-5; d_gene: -; CDR3aa: CASSQVAGWGQPQHF; CDR3nt: TGTGCCAGCAGCCAAGTAGCGGGGTGGGGACAGCCCCAGCATTTT
abundance: -; v_gene: TRBV27; j_gene: TRBJ2-7; d_gene: TRBD2; CDR3aa: CASSLSGSAYEQYF; CDR3nt: TGTGCCAGCAGTTTAAGCGGGAGTGCCTACGAGCAGTACTTC
abundance: -; v_gene: TRBV11-2; j_gene: TRBJ2-2; d_gene: TRBD1; CDR3aa: CASSYWDRAGGELFF; CDR3nt: TGTGCCAGCAGCTATTGGGACAGGGCGGGCGGGGAGCTGTTTTTT
abundance: -; v_gene: TRBV7-2; j_gene: TRBJ2-2; d_gene: -; CDR3aa: CASSENTGELFF; CDR3nt: TGTGCCAGCAGCGAGAACACCGGGGAGCTGTTTTTT
abundance: -; v_gene: TRBV30; j_gene: TRBJ2-7; d_gene: -; CDR3aa: CAWSVRYWGQDYEQYF; CDR3nt: TGTGCCTGGAGTGTACGATATTGGGGCCAGGACTACGAGCAGTACTTC
abundance: -; v_gene: TRBV27; j_gene: TRBJ2-1; d_gene: -; CDR3aa: CARSLANEQFF; CDR3nt: TGTGCCAGGAGCCTTGCCAATGAGCAGTTCTTC
abundance: -; v_gene: TRBV27; j_gene: TRBJ1-1; d_gene: -; CDR3aa: CASSLLGDTEAFF; CDR3nt: TGTGCCAGCAGTTTATTAGGGGACACTGAAGCTTTCTTT
abundance: -; v_gene: TRBV7-8; j_gene: TRBJ2-2; d_gene: -; CDR3aa: CASSPDYTGELFF; CDR3nt: TGTGCCAGCAGCCCGGATTACACCGGGGAGCTGTTTTTT
abundance: -; v_gene: TRBV19; j_gene: TRBJ2-5; d_gene: TRBD2; CDR3aa: CASSIGTSGEKETQYF; CDR3nt: TGTGCCAGTAGTATAGGGACTAGCGGGGAGAAAGAGACCCAGTACTTC
abundance: -; v_gene: TRBV19; j_gene: TRBJ1-4; d_gene: -; CDR3aa: CASTWGGEDEKLFF; CDR3nt: TGTGCCAGTACCTGGGGGGGTGAGGATGAAAAACTGTTTTTT
abundance: -; v_gene: TRBV9; j_gene: TRBJ2-3; d_gene: -; CDR3aa: CASVSGPGGTDTQYF; CDR3nt: TGTGCCAGCGTGTCGGGGCCCGGTGGCACAGATACGCAGTATTTT
abundance: -; v_gene: TRBV4-1; j_gene: TRBJ2-7; d_gene: -; CDR3aa: CASSQVTGSYEQYF; CDR3nt: TGCGCCAGCAGCCAAGTGACGGGATCCTACGAGCAGTACTTC
abundance: once; v_gene: TRBV28; j_gene: TRBJ1-6; d_gene: -; CDR3aa: CASSLLQGVSLHF; CDR3nt: TGTGCCAGCAGTTTATTACAGGGTGTATCCCTCCACTTT
abundance: -; v_gene: TRBV27; j_gene: TRBJ2-1; d_gene: -; CDR3aa: CASSPHPAGTRTYNEQFF; CDR3nt: TGTGCCAGCAGTCCCCACCCAGCCGGGACAAGGACCTACAATGAGCAGTTCTTC
abundance: -; v_gene: TRBV6-5; j_gene: TRBJ2-7; d_gene: -; CDR3aa: CASSPLRAAYEEQYF; CDR3nt: TGTGCCAGCAGTCCTCTCCGAGCGGCATACGAAGAGCAGTACTTC
abundance: -; v_gene: TRBV19; j_gene: TRBJ2-1; d_gene: TRBD2; CDR3aa: CASSLTSGDSVYNEQFF; CDR3nt: TGTGCCAGTAGCTTGACTAGCGGGGACAGCGTCTACAATGAGCAGTTCTTC
abundance: once; v_gene: TRBV5-1; j_gene: TRBJ2-2; d_gene: TRBD2; CDR3aa: CASSDLGGERSTGELFF; CDR3nt: TGCGCCAGCAGCGACCTGGGAGGGGAACGGAGCACCGGGGAGCTGTTTTTT
abundance: -; v_gene: TRBV4-3; j_gene: TRBJ1-6; d_gene: -; CDR3aa: CASSQDKGNSPLHF; CDR3nt: TGCGCCAGCAGCCAAGATAAGGGAAATTCACCCCTCCACTTT
abundance: -; v_gene: TRBV9; j_gene: TRBJ2-5; d_gene: -; CDR3aa: CASSEGLQETQYF; CDR3nt: TGTGCCAGCAGCGAGGGGTTACAAGAGACCCAGTACTTC
abundance: -; v_gene: TRBV4-3; j_gene: TRBJ1-2; d_gene: TRBD1; CDR3aa: CASSQTGTGAYGYTF; CDR3nt: TGCGCCAGCAGCCAAACCGGGACAGGAGCCTATGGCTACACCTTC
abundance: medium-sized; v_gene: TRBV13; j_gene: TRBJ1-1; d_gene: -; CDR3aa: CASGQGWTEAFF; CDR3nt: TGTGCCTCAGGGCAGGGTTGGACTGAAGCTTTCTTT
abundance: medium-sized; v_gene: TRBV4-3; j_gene: TRBJ1-2; d_gene: -; CDR3aa: CASSPVHGDAGYGYTF; CDR3nt: TGCGCCAGCAGCCCAGTACACGGAGATGCAGGCTATGGCTACACCTTC
abundance: -; v_gene: TRBV11-2; j_gene: TRBJ2-2; d_gene: -; CDR3aa: CASSLTSGELFF; CDR3nt: TGTGCCAGCAGCTTAACTTCCGGGGAGCTGTTTTTT
abundance: -; v_gene: TRBV30; j_gene: TRBJ2-7; d_gene: -; CDR3aa: CAWSVPGHLYEQYF; CDR3nt: TGTGCCTGGAGTGTCCCGGGACACCTCTACGAGCAGTACTTC
abundance: -; v_gene: TRBV27; j_gene: TRBJ1-5; d_gene: -; CDR3aa: CASSLWGPNQPQHF; CDR3nt: TGTGCCAGCAGTTTATGGGGCCCTAATCAGCCCCAGCATTTT
abundance: -; v_gene: TRBV6-1; j_gene: TRBJ1-1; d_gene: -; CDR3aa: CASSGLENTEAFF; CDR3nt: TGTGCCAGCAGTGGACTGGAAAACACTGAAGCTTTCTTT
abundance: -; v_gene: TRBV7-9; j_gene: TRBJ2-7; d_gene: -; CDR3aa: CASSLLSEEYEQYF; CDR3nt: TGTGCCAGCAGCTTATTGTCAGAAGAGTACGAGCAGTACTTC
abundance: once; v_gene: TRBV27; j_gene: TRBJ2-1; d_gene: -; CDR3aa: CASSFGEYNEQFF; CDR3nt: TGTGCCAGCAGTTTCGGGGAGTATAATGAGCAGTTCTTC
abundance: -; v_gene: TRBV6-1; j_gene: TRBJ2-6; d_gene: -; CDR3aa: CASSEGSGANVLTF; CDR3nt: TGTGCCAGCAGTGAAGGGTCTGGGGCCAACGTCCTGACTTTC
abundance: -; v_gene: TRBV18; j_gene: TRBJ1-1; d_gene: -; CDR3aa: CASSLGAGYNTEAFF; CDR3nt: TGTGCCAGCTCACTAGGGGCAGGATATAACACTGAAGCTTTCTTT
abundance: -; v_gene: TRBV13; j_gene: TRBJ1-2; d_gene: TRBD1; CDR3aa: CASSQGQGGGYTF; CDR3nt: TGTGCCAGCAGCCAGGGACAGGGGGGCGGCTACACCTTC
abundance: -; v_gene: TRBV2; j_gene: TRBJ2-7; d_gene: TRBD1; CDR3aa: CASSLGQGWEQYF; CDR3nt: TGTGCCAGCAGTCTAGGACAGGGGTGGGAGCAGTACTTC